This T cell receptor beta chain was captured in a study of shared clonotypes between healthy human individuals. Study summary: Those who served as donors were two women and a few men between the ages of 18 and 49.

Repertoires were generated with immunoSEQ multiplex PCR, while TCRdb's copy carries only in-frame clones and drops some. Among under 2,500,000 clones, 95% were seen once, and the ten largest hold about 0.13%. CDR3 length equals 17 residues. In germline, CDR1 is KGHSH, CDR2 LQKENI. V was pared by 1 base and J by 0 bases, with 12 bases between. The sequencing input was naive CD4+ T cells sorted from blood. Subset specified: CD45RA+ positively selected. This receptor was taken from a man aged 18 to 29 in good health. The V gene is TRBV18, the J gene TRBJ1-4; D remains ambiguous. CDR3 in DNA: TGTGCCAGCTCACCACAGAGGGTCCCGCCAACTAATGAAAAACTGTTTTTT. Translating it yields CASSPQRVPPTNEKLFF. Full variable domain (missing parts from reference TRBV18 and TRBJ1-4): NAGVMQNPRHLVRRRGQEARLRCSPMKGHSHVYWYRQLPEEGLKFMVYLQKENIIDESGMPKERFSAEFPKEGPSILRIQQVVRGDSAAYFCASSPQRVPPTNEKLFFGSGTQLSVL.